Presented here are 22 T cell receptor beta chains from one specimen sequenced in a study of early T cells in non-severe SARS-CoV-2 infection. TCRdb passed the 5' RACE reads through MiXCR, listing each CDR3 protein once. Of 30,000 to 45,000 distinct CDR3 sequences in the sample, approximately 9.1% were seen once. Material: whole blood. The source is an adult who was a healthcare worker with PCR-confirmed SARS-CoV-2 infection or an uninfected control (not recorded which).

As DNA, the CDR3 is TGTGCCAGCAGCTTGCTACTAGCGGGGGGGCTGGGCACAGATACGCAGTATTTT. Amino acids: CASSLLLAGGLGTDTQYF. The chain links TRBV5-6 to TRBJ2-3, with 13 bases lining up with TRBD2. In germline, CDR1 is SGHDT, CDR2 YYEEEE. The CDR3 runs 18 residues. With V trimmed by 1 base and J by 1 base, 6 bases remained unmatched.

This clonotype has just a few counts. V gene TRBV7-9 combines with J gene TRBJ2-5; no clear D. This CDR3 region has 16 residues. V was trimmed by 2 bases and J by 0 bases, leaving 13 bases between them. Per germline, CDR1 SEHNR and CDR2 FQNEAQ (reference sequence). The CDR3 protein is CASSLWTWVDQETQYF. CDR3 bases: TGTGCCAGCAGCTTATGGACGTGGGTCGACCAAGAGACCCAGTACTTC.

CDR3 amino acids: CASSGTYNSPLHF. The CDR3 DNA is TGTGCCAGCAGTGGCACTTATAATTCACCCCTCCACTTT. This chain joins TRBV14 and TRBJ1-6, with D hard to call. The V gene's germline CDR1 is SGHDN and CDR2 FVKESK. This CDR3 is built from 13 residues. The V end lost 6 bases, the J end lost 4 bases, and 7 bases lay between the germline ends. Variable domain in full (rest from reference TRBV14 and TRBJ1-6): EAGVTQFPSHSVIEKGQTVTLRCDPISGHDNLYWYRRVMGKEIKFLLHFVKESKQDESGMPNNRFLAERTGGTYSTLKVQPAELEDSGVYFCASSGTYNSPLHFGNGTRLTVT.

This clonotype was detected many times. This chain uses TRBV7-3 with TRBJ2-2; TRBD2 might be the D (7 bases). In germline, CDR1 is SGHTA, CDR2 FQGTGA. V was clipped by 4 bases and J by 3 bases, with 9 bases between them. The CDR3 is made up of 14 amino acids. The CDR3: CASSSGGDTGELFF. The CDR3 region has the DNA TGTGCCAGCAGCTCGGGGGGCGACACCGGGGAGCTGTTTTTT.

The chain carries TRBV7-9 and TRBJ1-1; 10 bases map to TRBD1. Germline CDR1 and CDR2: SEHNR and FQNEAQ (reference sequence). After removal of 1 base from V and 8 bases from J, the junction contained 4 bases not matched to a gene. The CDR3 loop spans 14 amino acids. In nucleotides, the CDR3 is TGTGCCAGCAGCTTAGGGACAGGGGGACTGGAAGCTTTCTTT. As protein: CASSLGTGGLEAFF.

This clonotype has ten or more counts. The gene calls are TRBV10-3 and TRBJ2-3; D ambiguous. Germline V gives CDR1 ENHRY, CDR2 SYGVKD. The CDR3 sequence is 14 residues long. V lost 5 bases and J 0 bases, leaving 9 bases between the germline ends. DNA of the CDR3: TGTGCCATCAGTCCGGCAGGAAGCACAGATACGCAGTATTTT. Its protein is CAISPAGSTDTQYF.

Details on this clonotype: A much larger clone differs from this one at a single base, so this may be a read error. V usage is TRBV18 and J usage is TRBJ2-2; D gene unclear. The germline gives CDR1 KGHSH, CDR2 LQKENI. The CDR3 consists of 15 residues. In nucleotides, the CDR3 is TGTGCCAGCTCAAAAGATGACTTGAACAACGGGGAGCTGTTTTTT. It translates to CASSKDDLNNGELFF.

This clonotype was observed many times. The chain links TRBV7-9 to TRBJ1-2; D is undetermined. The CDR3 extends over 13 amino acids. Germline V gene data show CDR1 as SEHNR and CDR2 as FQNEAQ (reference sequence). The germline V and J ends were trimmed by 2 bases and 0 bases, with 4 bases remaining between them. The CDR3 here is CASSLRTNYGYTF. The CDR3 nucleotides are TGTGCCAGCAGCTTACGTACTAACTATGGCTACACCTTC.

This clonotype was observed at least ten times. V gene TRBV20-1 combines with J gene TRBJ2-7; maybe TRBD2 (5 bases). The CDR3 spans 14 residues. V dropped 5 bases and J dropped 3 bases, with 17 bases sitting between them. CDR1 and CDR2 (germline): DFQATT, SNEGSKA (reference sequence). CDR3 region: CSAHDSRGVYEQYF. The DNA of the CDR3 is TGCAGTGCTCACGACTCACGGGGAGTCTACGAGCAGTACTTC.

At least ten counts were recorded for this clonotype. The chain combines TRBV29-1 with TRBJ1-1; D uncertain. Germline V CDR1 and CDR2: SQVTM, ANQGSEA. V was clipped by 7 bases and J by 0 bases, with 6 bases between them. There are 11 residues in the CDR3. The CDR3 protein is CSATVNTEAFF. The CDR3 DNA is TGCAGCGCCACCGTGAACACTGAAGCTTTCTTT.

This clonotype was observed at least ten times. The CDR3 DNA reads TGTGCCAGCAGTCGAGGAGGACCACACTACGAGCAGTACTTC. Translating gives CASSRGGPHYEQYF. The chain joins TRBV6-5 to TRBJ2-7; possibly TRBD2 for D (5 bases). Trimming took 5 bases from V and 3 from J, leaving 14 bases between them. Germline CDR1 reads MNHEY; CDR2 reads SVGAGI. This CDR3 is built from 14 residues.

The rearrangement joins TRBV28 to TRBJ2-1; 7 nucleotides align to TRBD1. The CDR3 runs 13 residues. Germline V lookup: CDR1 MDHEN, CDR2 SYDVKM. V dropped 7 bases and J dropped 6; count of bases not matched to a gene: 6. Here the CDR3 reads CASTYRGVNEQFF. The CDR3 coding sequence is TGTGCCAGCACCTACAGGGGAGTCAATGAGCAGTTCTTC.

This clonotype showed up many times. The CDR3 reads CASSSAQIGHQPQHF. CDR3 nucleotide sequence: TGTGCCAGCAGCTCCGCCCAAATCGGTCATCAGCCCCAGCATTTT. This sequence joins TRBV7-2 and TRBJ1-5; D is unresolved. The CDR3 has 15 amino acids. Germline V gene data show CDR1 as SGHTA and CDR2 as FQGNSA. V was shortened by 4 bases and J by 5 bases, with 15 bases between the two germline ends.

There are many counts of this clonotype. The chain uses TRBV5-1 and TRBJ2-6, with a tentative D call TRBD1 (5 bases). Germline V gene sequence: CDR1 SGHRS, CDR2 YFSETQ. Trimming took 0 bases from V and 0 from J, leaving 10 bases between them. The CDR3 contains 17 residues. The CDR3 region has the DNA TGCGCCAGCAGCTTGGCCGCAGGGAACTCTGGGGCCAACGTCCTGACTTTC. Its protein product is CASSLAAGNSGANVLTF. Full variable domain (outside the CDR3, taken from reference TRBV5-1 and TRBJ2-6): KAGVTQTPRYLIKTRGQQVTLSCSPISGHRSVSWYQQTPGQGLQFLFEYFSETQRNKGNFPGRFSGRQFSNSRSEMNVSTLELGDSALYLCASSLAAGNSGANVLTFGAGSRLTVL.

This clonotype was seen ten or more times. This chain connects TRBV5-5 to TRBJ2-1; TRBD2 matches at 8 bases. The CDR3 covers 14 residues. Losses at the gene ends were 0 bases for V and 8 bases for J; bases not matched to a gene: 4. CDR1 is SGHKS and CDR2 is YYEKEE in the germline V gene (reference sequence). For the CDR3, the DNA is TGTGCCAGCAGCTTGGTGGGACTAGTTGATGAGCAGTTCTTC. Residues: CASSLVGLVDEQFF. Full variable domain (outside the CDR3, taken from reference TRBV5-5 and TRBJ2-1): DAGVTQSPTHLIKTRGQQVTLRCSPISGHKSVSWYQQVLGQGPQFIFQYYEKEERGRGNFPDRFSARQFPNYSSELNVNALLLGDSALYLCASSLVGLVDEQFFGPGTRLTVL.

This clonotype was counted many times. The J gene is TRBJ1-3, the V gene TRBV7-8; maybe TRBD1 (6 bases). The CDR3 is 14 amino acids. The V end lost 0 bases, the J end lost 7 bases, and 10 bases lay between the germline ends. Germline V CDR1 and CDR2: SGHVS, FQNEAQ. The CDR3 nucleotides read TGTGCCAGCAGCTTAGCGAACAGGGAGAACACCATATATTTT. This sequence encodes CASSLANRENTIYF.

This rearrangement joins TRBV11-2 to TRBJ2-2; tentatively, D is TRBD1 (6 bases). The V and J ends lost 0 bases and 7 bases respectively, with 12 bases between them. This CDR3 has 15 residues. The germline CDR1 and CDR2 sequences are SGHAT and FQNNGV. This CDR3 reads CASSLDRGANGELFF. For the CDR3, the DNA is TGTGCCAGCAGCTTAGACAGGGGCGCGAACGGGGAGCTGTTTTTT.

This clonotype was found a few times. The V and J genes are TRBV5-6 and TRBJ2-1; D gene ambiguous. This CDR3 comprises 12 residues. Germline V gene data show CDR1 as SGHDT and CDR2 as YYEEEE. V was pared by 5 bases and J by 3 bases, with 6 bases between. CDR3 sequence: CASRIDYNEQFF. In DNA, the CDR3 is TGTGCCAGCAGGATAGACTACAATGAGCAGTTCTTC.

This clonotype was recorded at least ten times. The CDR3 coding sequence is TGTGCCATCAGTGGCCTGGGAGAGACCCAGTACTTC. This sequence encodes CAISGLGETQYF. The rearrangement uses TRBV10-3 and TRBJ2-5; the D is unclear. CDR1 and CDR2 from the germline V gene are ENHRY and SYGVKD. The CDR3 sequence is 12 residues long. V was trimmed by 4 bases and J by 4 bases, leaving 7 bases between them.

This clonotype was counted ten times or more. The V call is TRBV7-9, the J call TRBJ1-1, with no clear D. V was pared by 5 bases and J by 8 bases, with 18 bases between. Germline CDR1 reads SEHNR; CDR2 reads FQNEAQ (reference sequence). There are 14 residues in the CDR3. The CDR3 region is CASSHAGPGSEAFF. As DNA, the CDR3 is TGTGCCAGCAGCCACGCCGGTCCGGGATCAGAAGCTTTCTTT.

This clonotype was detected many times. The chain joins TRBV7-2 to TRBJ1-6, with TRBD1 identical over 11 bases. The V and J ends lost 4 bases and 9 bases, in that order; junction bases with no gene match: 5. Germline CDR1 and CDR2: SGHTA and FQGNSA. The CDR3 covers 15 residues. The CDR3 spells CASSSSGTGGSPLHF. As DNA, the CDR3 is TGTGCCAGCAGCTCTTCTGGGACAGGGGGTTCACCCCTCCACTTT.

The chain joins TRBV29-1 to TRBJ1-2, with D possibly matching TRBD1 (5 bases). This CDR3 is built from 12 residues. V lost 7 bases and J lost 2, with 11 bases in between. The germline gives CDR1 SQVTM, CDR2 ANQGSEA. The CDR3 reads CSAGGVNYGYTF. The DNA of the CDR3 is TGCAGCGCCGGAGGGGTCAACTATGGCTACACCTTC.